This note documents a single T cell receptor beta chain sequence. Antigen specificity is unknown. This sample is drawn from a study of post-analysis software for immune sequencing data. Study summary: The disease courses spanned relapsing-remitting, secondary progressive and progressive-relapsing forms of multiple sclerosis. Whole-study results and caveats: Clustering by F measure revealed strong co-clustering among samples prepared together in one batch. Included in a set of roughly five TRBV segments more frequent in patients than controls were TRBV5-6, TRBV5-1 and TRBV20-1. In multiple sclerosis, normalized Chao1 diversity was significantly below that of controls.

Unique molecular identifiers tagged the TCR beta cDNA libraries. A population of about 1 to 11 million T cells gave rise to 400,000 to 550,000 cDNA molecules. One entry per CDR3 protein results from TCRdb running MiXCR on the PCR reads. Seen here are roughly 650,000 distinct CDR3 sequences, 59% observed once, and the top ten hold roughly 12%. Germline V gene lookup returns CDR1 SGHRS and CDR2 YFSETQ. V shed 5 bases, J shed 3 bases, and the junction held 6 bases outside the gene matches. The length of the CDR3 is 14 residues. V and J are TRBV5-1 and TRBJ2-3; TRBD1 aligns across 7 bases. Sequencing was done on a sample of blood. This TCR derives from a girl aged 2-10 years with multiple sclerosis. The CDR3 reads CASRQGEPTDTQYF. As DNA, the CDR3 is TGCGCCAGCAGGCAGGGGGAACCAACAGATACGCAGTATTTT.